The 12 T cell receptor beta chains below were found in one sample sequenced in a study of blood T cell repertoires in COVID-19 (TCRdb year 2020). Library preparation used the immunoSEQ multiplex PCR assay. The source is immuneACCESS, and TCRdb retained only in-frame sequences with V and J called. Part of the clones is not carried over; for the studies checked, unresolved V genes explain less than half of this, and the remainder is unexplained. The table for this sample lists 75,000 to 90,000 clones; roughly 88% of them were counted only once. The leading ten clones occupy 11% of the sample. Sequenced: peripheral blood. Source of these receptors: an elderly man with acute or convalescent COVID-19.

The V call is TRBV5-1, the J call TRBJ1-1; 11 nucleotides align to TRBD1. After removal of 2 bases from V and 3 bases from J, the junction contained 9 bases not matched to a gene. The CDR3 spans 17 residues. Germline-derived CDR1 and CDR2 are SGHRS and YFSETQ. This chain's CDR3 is CASSFGQGARGDTEAFF. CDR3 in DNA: TGCGCCAGCAGCTTCGGACAGGGGGCGCGTGGGGACACTGAAGCTTTCTTT. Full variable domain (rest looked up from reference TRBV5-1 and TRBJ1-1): KAGVTQTPRYLIKTRGQQVTLSCSPISGHRSVSWYQQTPGQGLQFLFEYFSETQRNKGNFPGRFSGRQFSNSRSEMNVSTLELGDSALYLCASSFGQGARGDTEAFFGQGTRLTVV.

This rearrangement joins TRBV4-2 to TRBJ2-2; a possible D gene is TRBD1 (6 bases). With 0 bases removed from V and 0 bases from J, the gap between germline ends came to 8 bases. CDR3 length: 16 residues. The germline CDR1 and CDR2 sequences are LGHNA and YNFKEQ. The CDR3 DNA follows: TGTGCCAGCAGCCAAGAGGACAGCTCGAACACCGGGGAGCTGTTTTTT. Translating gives CASSQEDSSNTGELFF.

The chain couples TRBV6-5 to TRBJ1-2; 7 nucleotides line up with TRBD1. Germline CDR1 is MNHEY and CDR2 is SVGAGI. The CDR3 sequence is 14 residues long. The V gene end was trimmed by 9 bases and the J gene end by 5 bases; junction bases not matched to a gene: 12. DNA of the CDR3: TGTGCCAGTCGTGGGGGACAGAGCCTTTATGGCTACACCTTC. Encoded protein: CASRGGQSLYGYTF.

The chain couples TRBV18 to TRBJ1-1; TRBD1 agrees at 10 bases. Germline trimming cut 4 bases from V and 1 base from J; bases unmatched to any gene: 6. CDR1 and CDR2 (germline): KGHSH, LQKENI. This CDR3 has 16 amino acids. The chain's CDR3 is CASSQSRTGGNTEAFF. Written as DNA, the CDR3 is TGTGCCAGCTCACAAAGTCGGACAGGGGGGAACACTGAAGCTTTCTTT.

The CDR3 DNA reads TGTGCCAGCAGTTTTACGTCGGGACTCTCAACCGGGGAGCTGTTTTTT. Protein sequence: CASSFTSGLSTGELFF. This chain uses TRBV28 with TRBJ2-2; weak D call: TRBD2 (6 bases). CDR1 MDHEN and CDR2 SYDVKM come from the germline V gene. Trimming shortened V by 3 bases and J by 5 bases, and 16 bases separated the two germline ends. CDR3 size: 16 residues. The full variable domain, rest sourced from reference TRBV28 and TRBJ2-2, is DVKVTQSSRYLVKRTGEKVFLECVQDMDHENMFWYRQDPGLGLRLIYFSYDVKMKEKGDIPEGYSVSREKKERFSLILESASTNQTSMYLCASSFTSGLSTGELFFGEGSRLTVL.

The chain's CDR3 is CASSLVGGRWTEAFF. CDR3 DNA: TGTGCCAGCAGCTTAGTCGGGGGGCGGTGGACTGAAGCTTTCTTT. V and J are TRBV7-9 and TRBJ1-1; perhaps TRBD1 as D (6 bases). V lost 1 base and J lost 5, with 14 bases in between. CDR3 size: 15 residues. Germline assignment: CDR1 SEHNR and CDR2 FQNEAQ (reference sequence).

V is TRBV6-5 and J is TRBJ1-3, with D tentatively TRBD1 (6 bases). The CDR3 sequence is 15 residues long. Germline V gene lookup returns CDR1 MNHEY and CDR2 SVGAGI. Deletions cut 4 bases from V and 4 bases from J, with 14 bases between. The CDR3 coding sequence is TGTGCCAGCAGTTCCCCCGGCAGGGGCGGAAACACCATATATTTT. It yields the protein CASSSPGRGGNTIYF.

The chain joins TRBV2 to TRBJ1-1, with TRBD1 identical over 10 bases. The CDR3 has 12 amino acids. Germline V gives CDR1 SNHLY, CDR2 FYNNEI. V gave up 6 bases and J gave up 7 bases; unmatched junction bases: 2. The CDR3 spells CASRGQGGEAFF. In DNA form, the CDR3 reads TGTGCCAGCAGAGGACAGGGGGGTGAAGCTTTCTTT.

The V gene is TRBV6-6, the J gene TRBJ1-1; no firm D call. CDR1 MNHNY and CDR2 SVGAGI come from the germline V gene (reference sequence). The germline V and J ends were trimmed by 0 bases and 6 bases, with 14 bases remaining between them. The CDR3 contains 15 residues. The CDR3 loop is CASSYSGQRSAEAFF. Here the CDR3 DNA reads TGTGCCAGCAGTTACTCTGGTCAGCGGAGCGCTGAAGCTTTCTTT.

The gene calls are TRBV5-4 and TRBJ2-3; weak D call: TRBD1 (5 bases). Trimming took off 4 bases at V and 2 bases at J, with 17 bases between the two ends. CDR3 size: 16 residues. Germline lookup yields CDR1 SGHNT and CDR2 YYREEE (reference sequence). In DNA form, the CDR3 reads TGTGCCAGCAGCAGTAGACAGAGGACCCTCACAGATACGCAGTATTTT. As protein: CASSSRQRTLTDTQYF.

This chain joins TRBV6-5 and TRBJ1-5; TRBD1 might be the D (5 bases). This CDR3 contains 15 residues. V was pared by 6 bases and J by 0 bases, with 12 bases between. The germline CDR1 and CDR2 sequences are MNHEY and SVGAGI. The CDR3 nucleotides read TGTGCCAGCAGAGCCGACAGTAATAGCAATCAGCCCCAGCATTTT. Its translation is CASRADSNSNQPQHF.

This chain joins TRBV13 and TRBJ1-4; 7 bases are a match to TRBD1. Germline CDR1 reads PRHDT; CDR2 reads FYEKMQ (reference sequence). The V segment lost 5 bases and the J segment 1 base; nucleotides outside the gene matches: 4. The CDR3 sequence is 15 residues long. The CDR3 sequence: CASSLNRGTNEKLFF. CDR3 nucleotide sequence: TGTGCCAGCAGCCTTAACAGGGGAACTAATGAAAAACTGTTTTTT.